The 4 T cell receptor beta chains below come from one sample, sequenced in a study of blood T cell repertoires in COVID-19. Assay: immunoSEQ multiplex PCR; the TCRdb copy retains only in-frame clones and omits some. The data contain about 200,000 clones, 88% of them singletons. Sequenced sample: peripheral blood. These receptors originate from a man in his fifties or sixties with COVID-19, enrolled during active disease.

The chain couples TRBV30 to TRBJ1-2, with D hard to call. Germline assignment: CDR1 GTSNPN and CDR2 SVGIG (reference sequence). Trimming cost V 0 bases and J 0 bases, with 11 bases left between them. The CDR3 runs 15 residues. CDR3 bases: TGTGCCTGGAGTGTACGAGGGAACCCTAACTATGGCTACACCTTC. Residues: CAWSVRGNPNYGYTF.

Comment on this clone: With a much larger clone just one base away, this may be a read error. CDR3 sequence reads: CASSYMNTEAFF. CDR3 sequence (DNA): TGTGCCAGCAGCTACATGAACACTGAAGCTTTCTTT. V is TRBV5-4 and J is TRBJ1-1, with D uncertain. Per germline, CDR1 SGHNT and CDR2 YYREEE (reference sequence). The CDR3 has 12 amino acids. The ends were cut back, 3 bases at V and 0 bases at J, with 3 bases in the middle.

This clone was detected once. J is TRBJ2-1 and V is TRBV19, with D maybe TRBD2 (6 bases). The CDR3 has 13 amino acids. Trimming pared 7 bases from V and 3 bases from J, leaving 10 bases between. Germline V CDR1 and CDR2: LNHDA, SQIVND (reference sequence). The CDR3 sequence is CASNSGFYNEQFF. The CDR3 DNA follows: TGTGCCAGTAACAGCGGGTTCTACAATGAGCAGTTCTTC.

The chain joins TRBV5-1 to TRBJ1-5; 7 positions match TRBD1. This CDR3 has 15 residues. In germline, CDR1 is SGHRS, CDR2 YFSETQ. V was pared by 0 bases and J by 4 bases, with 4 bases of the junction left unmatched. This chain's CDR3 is CASSLEGQINQPQHF. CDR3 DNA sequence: TGCGCCAGCAGCTTGGAGGGACAGATAAATCAGCCCCAGCATTTT.